This T cell receptor (beta chain) derives from a study of T cell changes during pregnancy in multiple sclerosis. CDR1 is LNHDA, CDR2 SQIVND, per germline (reference sequence). The CDR3 runs 13 residues. V lost 6 bases to trimming and J lost 5 bases; unmatched junction nucleotides: 6. The method was immunoSEQ multiplex PCR; TCRdb's version includes in-frame clones alone and lacks a portion of them. The data contain 100,000 to 140,000 clones, 85% to 95% of them singletons. This sequence was found in a female donor in good health, enrolled as a control in a pregnancy study. The sequencing used peripheral blood, collected in the third trimester of pregnancy. This chain connects TRBV19 to TRBJ2-5, with TRBD1 matching 7 bases. The chain's CDR3 is CASRTKGAETQYF. As DNA, the CDR3 is TGTGCCAGTAGGACAAAGGGGGCGGAGACCCAGTACTTC.